This TCR beta chain came from a study of shared clonotypes between healthy human individuals. General study points: Represented genetic and exposure-history diversity was restricted by having few donors.

The repertoire was sequenced with immunoSEQ multiplex PCR; TCRdb's copy has only in-frame clones and lacks some. The sample holds around 640,000 clones, roughly 96% seen once. As concerns this clone: Its antigen is currently unknown.

Terminally differentiated effector memory CD45RA+ cells were excluded from the naive CD8 cells, which were CD45RO-negative and positively selected for CCR7. Germline V CDR1 and CDR2: SGDLS, YYNGEE. V lost 4 bases and J lost 1, with 8 bases in between. This CDR3 contains 14 residues. This TCR was recovered from a woman in her 30s in good health. Sequenced input: naive CD8+ T cells sorted from blood. J is TRBJ2-2 and V is TRBV9; D uncertain. The CDR3 spells CASSPFLNTGELFF. CDR3 nucleotides: TGTGCCAGCAGCCCCTTCTTGAACACCGGGGAGCTGTTTTTT.